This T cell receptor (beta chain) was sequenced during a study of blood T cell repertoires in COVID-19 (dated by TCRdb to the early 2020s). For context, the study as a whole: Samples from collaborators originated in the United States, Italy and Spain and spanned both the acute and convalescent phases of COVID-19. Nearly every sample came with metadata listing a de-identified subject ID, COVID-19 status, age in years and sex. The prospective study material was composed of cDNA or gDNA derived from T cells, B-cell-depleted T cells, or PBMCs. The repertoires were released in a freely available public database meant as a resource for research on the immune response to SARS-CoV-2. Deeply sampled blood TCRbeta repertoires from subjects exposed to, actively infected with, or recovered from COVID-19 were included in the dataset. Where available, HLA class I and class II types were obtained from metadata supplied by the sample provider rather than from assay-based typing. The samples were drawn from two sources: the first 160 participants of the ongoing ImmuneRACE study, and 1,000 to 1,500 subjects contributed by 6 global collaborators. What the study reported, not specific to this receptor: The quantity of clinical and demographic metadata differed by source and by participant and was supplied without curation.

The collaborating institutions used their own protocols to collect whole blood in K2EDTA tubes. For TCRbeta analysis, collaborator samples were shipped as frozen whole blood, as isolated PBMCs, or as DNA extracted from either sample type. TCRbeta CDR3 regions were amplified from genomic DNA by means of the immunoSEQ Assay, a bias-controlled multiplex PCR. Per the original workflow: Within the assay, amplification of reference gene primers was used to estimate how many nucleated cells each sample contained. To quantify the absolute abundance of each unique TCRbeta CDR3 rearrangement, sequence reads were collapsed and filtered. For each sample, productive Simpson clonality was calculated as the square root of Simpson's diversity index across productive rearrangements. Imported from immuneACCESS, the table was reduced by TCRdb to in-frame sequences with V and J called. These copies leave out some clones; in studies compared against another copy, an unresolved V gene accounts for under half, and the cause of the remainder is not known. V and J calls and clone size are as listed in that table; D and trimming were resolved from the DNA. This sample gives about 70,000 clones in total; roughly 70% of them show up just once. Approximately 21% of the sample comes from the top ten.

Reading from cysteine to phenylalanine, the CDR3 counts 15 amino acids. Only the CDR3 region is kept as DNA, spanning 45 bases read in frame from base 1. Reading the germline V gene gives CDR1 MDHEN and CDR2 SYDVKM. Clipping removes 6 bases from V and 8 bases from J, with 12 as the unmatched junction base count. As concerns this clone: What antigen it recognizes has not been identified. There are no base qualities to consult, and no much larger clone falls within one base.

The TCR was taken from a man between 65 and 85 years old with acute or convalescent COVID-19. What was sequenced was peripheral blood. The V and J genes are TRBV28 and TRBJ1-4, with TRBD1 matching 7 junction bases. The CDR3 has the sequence CASSLSLTGQEKLFF. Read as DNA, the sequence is TGTGCCAGCAGCCTCTCCCTGACAGGGCAGGAAAAACTGTTTTTT. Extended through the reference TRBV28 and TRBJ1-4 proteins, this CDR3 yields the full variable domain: DVKVTQSSRYLVKRTGEKVFLECVQDMDHENMFWYRQDPGLGLRLIYFSYDVKMKEKGDIPEGYSVSREKKERFSLILESASTNQTSMYLCASSLSLTGQEKLFFGSGTQLSVL.